Here is one T cell receptor beta chain with its context. Its cognate antigen is unknown. The data belong to a study of T cell repertoires in cytomegalovirus infection. Study overall: Signatures in public TCR beta sequences pointed to both CMV infection and matching HLA type.

Study-level results: HLA-C-restricted CMV-specific TCR beta clonotypes were dominant in the ex vivo response.

The CDR3 runs to 17 residues. CDR1 and CDR2 (germline): SEHNR, FQNEAQ (reference sequence). Trimming cost V 1 base and J 0 bases; bases outside gene matches: 9. MiXCR was run by TCRdb on the reads, yielding one entry per CDR3 protein. The sample comprises about a million distinct CDR3 sequences, roughly 30% of which are singletons, and more than 13% rests with the top ten. This clonotype was sampled from a human donor in good health (CMV status not recorded). Some clones in this sample may be carry-over from other donors' samples. The rearrangement uses TRBV7-9 and TRBJ2-7; 7 nucleotides line up with TRBD2. Sequenced material: cultured CD8+ T cells from PBMCs, taken from culture after CMV antigen stimulation. CDR3 bases: TGTGCCAGCAGCTTAGGAAGGGAGGGGATCAGCTCCTACGAGCAGTACGTC. Its protein is CASSLGREGISSYEQYV.